Shown below are 14 T cell receptor beta chains from a single sample sequenced in a study of T cell changes during pregnancy in multiple sclerosis. Using immunoSEQ multiplex PCR, the repertoire was profiled, and TCRdb retains in-frame clones only, with some absent. The sample includes about 36,000 clones, around 89% seen only once; the top ten take roughly 0.58%. Source: CD4+ T cells from peripheral blood mononuclear cells, taken in the first trimester of pregnancy. Source of these receptors: a female donor with multiple sclerosis, enrolled in a pregnancy study.

In this sample, this clone turned up a few times. The gene calls are TRBV29-1 and TRBJ1-1; TRBD1 might be the D (6 bases). Germline CDR1 is SQVTM and CDR2 is ANQGSEA. CDR3 length equals 12 residues. V lost 6 bases to trimming and J lost 1 base, with 9 bases between them. The CDR3 DNA reads TGCAGCGTAGGACAGCCGAACACTGAAGCTTTCTTT. Translation gives CSVGQPNTEAFF.

The rearrangement uses TRBV4-1 and TRBJ2-3; TRBD2 agrees at 10 bases. The trim removed 1 base at V and 6 bases at J, leaving 16 bases unmatched. The CDR3 is 19 residues long. In germline, CDR1 is MGHRA, CDR2 YSYEKL. The CDR3 DNA sequence: TGCGCCAGCAGCCAAGTAGGGTCAGGGCTAGCGGGAGTCGATGATACGCAGTATTTT. Translation gives CASSQVGSGLAGVDDTQYF.

The J gene is TRBJ2-5, the V gene TRBV9; 8 nucleotides match TRBD2. The CDR3 sequence is 16 residues long. V dropped 0 bases and J dropped 4; count of bases not matched to a gene: 8. Germline values: CDR1 SGDLS, CDR2 YYNGEE. DNA for the CDR3: TGTGCCAGCAGCGTAGGGCTAGCGGGTATGAGAGAGACCCAGTACTTC. Translating it yields CASSVGLAGMRETQYF.

The V gene is TRBV6-1, the J gene TRBJ2-5; TRBD2 matches at 13 bases. CDR1 and CDR2 from the germline V gene are MNHNS and SASEGT. This CDR3 spans 20 amino acids. The ends lost 2 bases at V and 4 bases at J; junction bases unmatched: 16. The CDR3 spells CASSETRVAGTSGIPETQYF. As DNA, the CDR3 is TGTGCCAGCAGTGAAACGAGGGTTGCCGGGACTAGCGGGATTCCAGAGACCCAGTACTTC.

The chain's CDR3 is CASSPPGLHEKLFF. The CDR3 nucleotides are TGTGCCAGCAGTCCTCCAGGGCTTCACGAAAAACTGTTTTTT. The V and J genes are TRBV27 and TRBJ1-4, with a possible D match to TRBD1 (5 bases). The V end lost 5 bases, the J end lost 8 bases, and 15 bases lay between the germline ends. Germline V lookup: CDR1 MNHEY, CDR2 SMNVEV (reference sequence). The CDR3 is 14 amino acids.

The chain employs TRBV10-2 and TRBJ2-1; 11 bases are shared with TRBD2. CDR3 length: 15 amino acids. With V trimmed by 6 bases and J by 4 bases, 5 bases remained unmatched. Germline CDR1 and CDR2: WSHSY and SAAADI. For the CDR3, the DNA is TGCGCCAGCAGACCGGGACTAGCGGTATACAATGAGCAGTTCTTC. This translates into CASRPGLAVYNEQFF.

V is TRBV15 and J is TRBJ2-3; tentatively, D is TRBD2 (5 bases). V lost 0 bases and J 1 base, leaving 17 bases between the germline ends. The CDR3 is made up of 18 amino acids. Germline CDR1 LNHNV, CDR2 YYDKDF (reference sequence). The CDR3, as DNA: TGTGCCACCAGCAGAGATGGCCAGGTAGGGCGGGGCACAGATACGCAGTATTTT. Translation: CATSRDGQVGRGTDTQYF.

The chain carries TRBV5-4 and TRBJ1-1; D gene uncertain. CDR1 is SGHNT and CDR2 is YYREEE in the germline V gene (reference sequence). Between the trimmed V and J ends, which lost 0 bases and 0 bases, there was a span of 6 bases. The CDR3 has 14 amino acids. CDR3 bases: TGTGCCAGCAGCTTGGAGCCCTTGAACACTGAAGCTTTCTTT. Its translation is CASSLEPLNTEAFF.

This CDR3 is CAWSGDRGGEAFF. CDR3 in DNA: TGTGCCTGGAGTGGGGACAGGGGGGGTGAAGCTTTCTTT. V gene TRBV30 combines with J gene TRBJ1-1; 11 bases line up with TRBD1. With V trimmed by 1 base and J by 7 bases, 2 bases remained unmatched. Germline V gives CDR1 GTSNPN, CDR2 SVGIG (reference sequence). The CDR3 sequence is 13 residues long.

The chain has TRBV5-8 and TRBJ2-5; 13 bases are a match to TRBD2. Gene TRBJ2-7 matches the end of the DNA better, so the J call may be wrong. The germline V gene encodes CDR1 SGHTS and CDR2 YDEGEE. The CDR3 covers 19 residues. Here the CDR3 reads CASSLAFGLAGAKSYEQYF. The CDR3 region has the DNA TGTGCCAGCAGCTTGGCCTTCGGACTAGCGGGGGCCAAGTCCTACGAGCAGTACTTC.

The J gene is TRBJ1-1, the V gene TRBV7-9, with D possibly TRBD1 on 5 matching bases. CDR1 and CDR2 (germline): SEHNR, FQNEAQ (reference sequence). The ends were cut back, 5 bases at V and 5 bases at J, with 12 bases in the middle. This CDR3 comprises 13 residues. The CDR3 loop reads CASSRGEETEAFF. The CDR3 DNA follows: TGTGCCAGCAGCCGGGGGGAGGAAACTGAAGCTTTCTTT.

This CDR3 is CASSPGLAGGEQFF. The CDR3 bases are TGTGCCAGCAGCCCCGGACTAGCGGGAGGTGAGCAGTTCTTC. The chain joins TRBV7-3 to TRBJ2-1, with TRBD2 identical over 14 bases. The CDR3 runs to 14 residues. After removal of 5 bases from V and 9 bases from J, the junction contained 3 bases not matched to a gene. The germline gives CDR1 SGHTA, CDR2 FQGTGA.

This clone was detected only once. The chain is built from TRBV6-6 and TRBJ2-1, with D maybe TRBD2 (6 bases). With 2 bases removed from V and 4 bases from J, the gap between germline ends came to 15 bases. The CDR3 is 16 amino acids. In germline, CDR1 is MNHNY, CDR2 SVGAGI (reference sequence). In DNA form, the CDR3 reads TGTGCCAGCAGTTACCTTGCGCGCGGGAAGTACAATGAGCAGTTCTTC. The encoded protein is CASSYLARGKYNEQFF.

Notes on this clone: It is likely a read error, because the conserved phenylalanine at the end of the CDR3 is missing. V usage is TRBV30 and J usage is TRBJ1-2, with TRBD1 matching 10 bases. Germline V lookup: CDR1 GTSNPN, CDR2 SVGIG (reference sequence). The CDR3 contains 14 residues. With 3 bases clipped from V and 7 bases from J, the junction kept 8 bases outside the gene matches. The CDR3 DNA follows: TGTGCCTGGAGGGGACAGGGGAGCTTCGGTGGCTACACCCTC. Its translation is CAWRGQGSFGGYTL.